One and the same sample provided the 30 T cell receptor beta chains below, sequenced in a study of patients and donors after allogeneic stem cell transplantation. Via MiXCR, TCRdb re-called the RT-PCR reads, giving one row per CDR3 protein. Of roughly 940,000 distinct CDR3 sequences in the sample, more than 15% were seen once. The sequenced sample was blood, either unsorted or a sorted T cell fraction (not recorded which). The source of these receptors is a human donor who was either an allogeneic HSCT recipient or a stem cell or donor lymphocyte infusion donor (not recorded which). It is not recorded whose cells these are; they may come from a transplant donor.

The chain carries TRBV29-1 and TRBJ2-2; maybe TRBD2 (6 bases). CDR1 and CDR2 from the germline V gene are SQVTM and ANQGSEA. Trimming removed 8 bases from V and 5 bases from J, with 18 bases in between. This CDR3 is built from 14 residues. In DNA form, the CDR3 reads TGCAGCTTTAGAGGTGGTGCGGGGACCGGGGAGCTGTTTTTT. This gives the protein CSFRGGAGTGELFF.

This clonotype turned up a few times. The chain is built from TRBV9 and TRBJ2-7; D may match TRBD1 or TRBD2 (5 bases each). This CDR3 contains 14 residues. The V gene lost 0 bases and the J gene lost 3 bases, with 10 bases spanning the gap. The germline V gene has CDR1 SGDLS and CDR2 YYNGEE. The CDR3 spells CASSVAGTGYEQYF. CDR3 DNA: TGTGCCAGCAGCGTAGCGGGGACGGGCTACGAGCAGTACTTC.

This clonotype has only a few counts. The DNA of the CDR3 is TGCAGTGCTAGAGGCGGGGACGGGGGCAACTATGGCTACACCTTC. It is translated as CSARGGDGGNYGYTF. The gene calls are TRBV20-1 and TRBJ1-2; TRBD1 might be the D (6 bases). From germline, CDR1 is DFQATT and CDR2 SNEGSKA (reference sequence). V lost 1 base to trimming and J lost 2 bases, with 14 bases between them. The CDR3 has 15 residues.

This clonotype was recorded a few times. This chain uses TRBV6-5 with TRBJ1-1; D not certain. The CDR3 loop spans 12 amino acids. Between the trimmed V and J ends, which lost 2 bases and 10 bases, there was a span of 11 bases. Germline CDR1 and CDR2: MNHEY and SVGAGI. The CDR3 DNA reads TGTGCCAGCAGTTACCCGGGGTCCTTAGCTTTCTTT. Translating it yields CASSYPGSLAFF.

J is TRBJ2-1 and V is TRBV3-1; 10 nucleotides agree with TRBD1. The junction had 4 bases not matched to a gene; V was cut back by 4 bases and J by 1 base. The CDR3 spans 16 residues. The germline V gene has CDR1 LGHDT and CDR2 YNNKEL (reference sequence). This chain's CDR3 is CASSPLDRGSYNEQFF. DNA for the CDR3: TGTGCCAGCAGCCCCTTGGACAGGGGGTCCTACAATGAGCAGTTCTTC.

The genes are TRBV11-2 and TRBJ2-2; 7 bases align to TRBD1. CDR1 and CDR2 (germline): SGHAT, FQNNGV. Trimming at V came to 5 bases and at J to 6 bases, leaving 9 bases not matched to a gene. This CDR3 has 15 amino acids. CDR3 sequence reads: CASSTHRGEAGELFF. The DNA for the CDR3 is TGTGCCAGCAGCACTCACAGGGGTGAGGCCGGGGAGCTGTTTTTT.

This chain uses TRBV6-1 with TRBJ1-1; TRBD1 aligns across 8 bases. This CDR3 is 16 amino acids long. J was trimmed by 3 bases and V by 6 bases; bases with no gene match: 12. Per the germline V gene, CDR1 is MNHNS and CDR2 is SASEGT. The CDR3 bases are TGTGCCAGCAGCCCAGACAGGGGACGGGGGGACACTGAAGCTTTCTTT. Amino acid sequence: CASSPDRGRGDTEAFF.

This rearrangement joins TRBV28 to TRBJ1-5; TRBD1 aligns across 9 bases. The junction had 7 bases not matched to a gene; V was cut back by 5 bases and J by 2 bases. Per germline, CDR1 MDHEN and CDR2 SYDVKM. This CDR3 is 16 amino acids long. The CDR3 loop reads CASSHTGGMGNQPQHF. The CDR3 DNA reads TGTGCCAGCAGTCATACAGGGGGCATGGGCAATCAGCCCCAGCATTTT.

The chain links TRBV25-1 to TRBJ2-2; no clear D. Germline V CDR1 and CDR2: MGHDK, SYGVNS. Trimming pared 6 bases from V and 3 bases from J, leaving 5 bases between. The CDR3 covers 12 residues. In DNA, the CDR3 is TGTGCCAGCAGCATCGACACCGGGGAGCTGTTTTTT. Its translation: CASSIDTGELFF. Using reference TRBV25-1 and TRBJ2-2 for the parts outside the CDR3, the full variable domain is EADIYQTPRYLVIGTGKKITLECSQTMGHDKMYWYQQDPGMELHLIHYSYGVNSTEKGDLSSESTVSRIRTEHFPLTLESARPSHTSQYLCASSIDTGELFFGEGSRLTVL.

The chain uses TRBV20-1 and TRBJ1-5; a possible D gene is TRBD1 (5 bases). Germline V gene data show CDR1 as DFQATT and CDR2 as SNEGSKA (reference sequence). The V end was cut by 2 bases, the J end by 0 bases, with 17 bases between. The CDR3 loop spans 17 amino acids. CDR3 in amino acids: CSARRGLGSYSNQPQHF. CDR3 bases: TGCAGTGCTAGAAGGGGTTTGGGCAGTTATAGCAATCAGCCCCAGCATTTT.

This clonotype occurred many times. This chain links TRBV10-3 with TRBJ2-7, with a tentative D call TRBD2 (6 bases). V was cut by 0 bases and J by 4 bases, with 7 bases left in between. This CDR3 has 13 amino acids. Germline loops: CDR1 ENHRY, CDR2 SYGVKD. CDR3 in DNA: TGTGCCATCAGTGAGTCAGCGGGTTACGAGCAGTACTTC. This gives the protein CAISESAGYEQYF.

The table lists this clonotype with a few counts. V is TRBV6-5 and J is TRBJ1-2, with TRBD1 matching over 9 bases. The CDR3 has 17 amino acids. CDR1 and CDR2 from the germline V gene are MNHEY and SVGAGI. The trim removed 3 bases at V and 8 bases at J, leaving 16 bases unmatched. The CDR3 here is CASSYLGTGINHAGYTF. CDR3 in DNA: TGTGCCAGCAGTTATTTGGGGACAGGGATCAATCATGCGGGCTACACCTTC.

The DNA of the CDR3 is TGTGCCAGCAGCTTGGCCGGTGTCAGGAACACTGAAGCTTTCTTT. It encodes CASSLAGVRNTEAFF. The chain joins TRBV5-6 to TRBJ1-1; D uncertain. Trimming pared 0 bases from V and 1 base from J, leaving 10 bases between. The length of the CDR3 is 15 residues. Germline V gene sequence: CDR1 SGHDT, CDR2 YYEEEE.

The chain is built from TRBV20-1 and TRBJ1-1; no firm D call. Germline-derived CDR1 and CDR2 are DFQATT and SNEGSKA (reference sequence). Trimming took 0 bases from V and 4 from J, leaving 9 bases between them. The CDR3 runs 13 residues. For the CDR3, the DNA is TGCAGTGCTAGAGATATGGCAAGCACTGAAGCTTTCTTT. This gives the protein CSARDMASTEAFF.

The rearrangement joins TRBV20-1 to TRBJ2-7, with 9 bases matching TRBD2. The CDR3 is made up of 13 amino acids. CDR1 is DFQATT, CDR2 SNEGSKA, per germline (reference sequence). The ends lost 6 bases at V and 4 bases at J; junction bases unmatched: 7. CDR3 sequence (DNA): TGCAGTGCCGGGGCTAGCGGGAAATACGAGCAGTACTTC. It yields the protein CSAGASGKYEQYF.

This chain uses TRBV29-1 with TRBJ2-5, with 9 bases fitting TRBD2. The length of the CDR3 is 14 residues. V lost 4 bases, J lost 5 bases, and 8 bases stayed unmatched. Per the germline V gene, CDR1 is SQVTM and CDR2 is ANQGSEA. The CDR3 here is CSVAAGGPRETQYF. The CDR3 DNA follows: TGCAGCGTTGCGGCGGGAGGGCCGCGGGAGACCCAGTACTTC.

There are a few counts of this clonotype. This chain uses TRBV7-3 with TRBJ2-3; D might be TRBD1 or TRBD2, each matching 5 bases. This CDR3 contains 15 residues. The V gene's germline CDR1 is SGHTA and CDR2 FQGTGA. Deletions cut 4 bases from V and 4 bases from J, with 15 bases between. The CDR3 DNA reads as TGTGCCAGCAGCTCGTGGGGGAGAGCCGCAGATACGCAGTATTTT. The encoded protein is CASSSWGRAADTQYF.

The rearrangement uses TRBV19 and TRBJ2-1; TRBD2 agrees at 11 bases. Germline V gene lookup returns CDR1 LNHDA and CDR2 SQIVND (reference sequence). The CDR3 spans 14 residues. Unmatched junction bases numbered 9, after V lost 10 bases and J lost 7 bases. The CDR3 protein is CAIRASGGLNEQFF. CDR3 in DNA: TGTGCCATTAGAGCTAGCGGGGGGCTAAATGAGCAGTTCTTC. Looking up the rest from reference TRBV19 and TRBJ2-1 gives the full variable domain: DGGITQSPKYLFRKEGQNVTLSCEQNLNHDAMYWYRQDPGQGLRLIYYSQIVNDFQKGDIAEGYSVSREKKESFPLTVTSAQKNPTAFYLCAIRASGGLNEQFFGPGTRLTVL.

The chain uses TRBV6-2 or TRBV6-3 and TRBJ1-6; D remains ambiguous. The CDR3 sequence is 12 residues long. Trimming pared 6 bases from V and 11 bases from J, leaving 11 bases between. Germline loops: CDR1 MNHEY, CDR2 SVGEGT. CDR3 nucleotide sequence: TGTGCCAGCAGCTACATGTGGGCACCCCTCCACTTT. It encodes CASSYMWAPLHF.

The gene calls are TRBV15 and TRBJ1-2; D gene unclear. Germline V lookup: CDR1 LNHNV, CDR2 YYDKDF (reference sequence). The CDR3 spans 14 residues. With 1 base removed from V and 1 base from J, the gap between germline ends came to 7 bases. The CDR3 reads CATSRAARNYGYTF. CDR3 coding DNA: TGTGCCACCAGCAGAGCAGCCCGTAACTATGGCTACACCTTC.

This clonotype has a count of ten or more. Here the CDR3 DNA reads TGCGCCAGCACGGGGGGAGATACGCAGTATTTT. Translating it yields CASTGGDTQYF. V gene TRBV5-1 combines with J gene TRBJ2-3; TRBD2 matches at 7 bases. Germline loops: CDR1 SGHRS, CDR2 YFSETQ. This CDR3 has 11 residues. The junction had 0 bases not matched to a gene; V was cut back by 6 bases and J by 5 bases.

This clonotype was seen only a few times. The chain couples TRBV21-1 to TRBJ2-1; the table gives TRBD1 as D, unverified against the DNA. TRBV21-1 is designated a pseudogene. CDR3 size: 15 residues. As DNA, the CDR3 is TGTGCCAGCAGCATATTCCGAGGCAGGGTAACTGAGCAGTTCTTC. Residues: CASSIFRGRVTEQFF.

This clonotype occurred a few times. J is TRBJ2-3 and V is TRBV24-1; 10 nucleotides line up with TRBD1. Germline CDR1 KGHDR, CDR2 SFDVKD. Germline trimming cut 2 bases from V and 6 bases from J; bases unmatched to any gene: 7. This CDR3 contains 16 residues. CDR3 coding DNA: TGTGCCACCAGTGATTCGCGGGACAGGGGAGGGGATACGCAGTATTTT. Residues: CATSDSRDRGGDTQYF.

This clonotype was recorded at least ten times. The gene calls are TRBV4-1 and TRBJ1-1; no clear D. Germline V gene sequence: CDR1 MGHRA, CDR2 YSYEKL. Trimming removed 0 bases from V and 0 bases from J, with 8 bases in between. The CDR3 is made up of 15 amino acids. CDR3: CASSQEGAMNTEAFF. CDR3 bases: TGCGCCAGCAGCCAAGAAGGAGCGATGAACACTGAAGCTTTCTTT.

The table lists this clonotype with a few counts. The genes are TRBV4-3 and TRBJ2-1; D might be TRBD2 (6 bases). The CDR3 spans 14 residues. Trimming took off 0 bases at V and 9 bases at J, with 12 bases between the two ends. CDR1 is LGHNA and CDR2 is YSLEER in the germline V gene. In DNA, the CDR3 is TGCGCCAGCAGCCAAGATCGTGGAGGGTTTGAGCAGTTCTTC. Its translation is CASSQDRGGFEQFF.

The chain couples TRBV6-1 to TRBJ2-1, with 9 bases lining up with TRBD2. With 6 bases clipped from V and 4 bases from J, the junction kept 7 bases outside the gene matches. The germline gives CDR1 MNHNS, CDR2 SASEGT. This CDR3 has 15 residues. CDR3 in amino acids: CASSPWREGYNEQFF. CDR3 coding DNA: TGTGCCAGCAGCCCCTGGCGGGAGGGATACAATGAGCAGTTCTTC.

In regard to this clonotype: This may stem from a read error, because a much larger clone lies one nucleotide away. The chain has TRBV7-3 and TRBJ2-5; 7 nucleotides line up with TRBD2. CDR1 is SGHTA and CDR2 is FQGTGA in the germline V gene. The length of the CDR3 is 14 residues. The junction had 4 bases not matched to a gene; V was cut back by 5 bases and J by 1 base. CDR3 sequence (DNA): TGTGCCAGCAGCGTTAGCGGGTTCCAAGAGACCCAGTACTTC. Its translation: CASSVSGFQETQYF.

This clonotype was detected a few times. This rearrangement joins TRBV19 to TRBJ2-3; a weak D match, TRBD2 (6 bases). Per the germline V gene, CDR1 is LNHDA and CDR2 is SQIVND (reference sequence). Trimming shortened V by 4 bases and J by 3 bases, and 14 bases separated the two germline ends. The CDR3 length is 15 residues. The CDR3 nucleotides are TGTGCCAGTAGTAAGGACTACCTTGGAACAGATACGCAGTATTTT. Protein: CASSKDYLGTDTQYF.

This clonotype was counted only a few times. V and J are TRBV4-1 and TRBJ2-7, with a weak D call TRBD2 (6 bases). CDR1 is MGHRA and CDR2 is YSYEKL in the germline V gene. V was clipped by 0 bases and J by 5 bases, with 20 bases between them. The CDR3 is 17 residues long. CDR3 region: CASSQELPGAGMDEQYF. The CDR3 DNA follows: TGCGCCAGCAGCCAAGAACTCCCGGGAGCAGGAATGGACGAGCAGTACTTC.

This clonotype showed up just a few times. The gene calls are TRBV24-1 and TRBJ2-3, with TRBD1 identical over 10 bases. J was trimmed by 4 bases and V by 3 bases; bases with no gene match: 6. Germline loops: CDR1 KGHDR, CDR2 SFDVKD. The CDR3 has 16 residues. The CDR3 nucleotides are TGTGCCACCAGTGATCCCCGGGACAGGGGACCAGATACGCAGTATTTT. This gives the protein CATSDPRDRGPDTQYF.